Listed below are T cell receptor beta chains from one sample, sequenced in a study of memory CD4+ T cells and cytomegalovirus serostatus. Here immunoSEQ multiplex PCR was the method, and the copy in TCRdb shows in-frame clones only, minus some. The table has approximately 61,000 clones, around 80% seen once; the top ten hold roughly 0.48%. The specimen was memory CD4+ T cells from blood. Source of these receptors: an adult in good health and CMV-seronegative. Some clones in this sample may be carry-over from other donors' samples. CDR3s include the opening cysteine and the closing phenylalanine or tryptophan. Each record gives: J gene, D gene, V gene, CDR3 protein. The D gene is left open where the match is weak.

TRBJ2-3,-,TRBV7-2,CASSSFLSTDTQYF
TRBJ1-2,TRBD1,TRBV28,CASSSPRDRGGYTF
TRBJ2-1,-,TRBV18,CASSTTGRGYNEQFF
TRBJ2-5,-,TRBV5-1,CASRAGWETQYF
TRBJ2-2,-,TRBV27,CASSFERIPNTGELFF
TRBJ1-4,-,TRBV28,CASYRNSATNEKLFF
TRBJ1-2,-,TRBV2,CASSETQGQYGYTF
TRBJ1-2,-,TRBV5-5,CASSDPGQAGYTF
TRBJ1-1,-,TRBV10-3,CAIRAAGIGTEAFF
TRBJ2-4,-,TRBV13,CASSSYSALAKNIQYF
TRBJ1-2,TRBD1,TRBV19,CASSFGQGRGYGYTF
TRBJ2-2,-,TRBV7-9,CASSPRSVHTGELFF
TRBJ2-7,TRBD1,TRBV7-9,CASSLAGTGGAGRAYEQYF
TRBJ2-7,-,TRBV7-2,CASSPGRTARISYEQYF
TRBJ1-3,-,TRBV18,CASSPPGAVRSGNTIYF
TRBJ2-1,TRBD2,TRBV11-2,CASSFRREERGSYNEQFF
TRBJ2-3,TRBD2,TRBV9,CASSLLSGGSDTQYF
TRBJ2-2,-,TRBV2,CASSAQRFSGELFF
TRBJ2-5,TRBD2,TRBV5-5,CASTLPSGSVQYF
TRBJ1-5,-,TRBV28,CASSLVALNQPQHF
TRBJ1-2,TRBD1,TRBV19,CASTQDRVTYGYTF
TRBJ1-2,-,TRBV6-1,CASSEPRLSSYTF
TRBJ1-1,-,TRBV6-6,CASSYGFRDPEAFF
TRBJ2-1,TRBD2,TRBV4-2,CASSPTPIAGGGKNEQFF
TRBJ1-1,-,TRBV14,CASSRRVGHTEAFF
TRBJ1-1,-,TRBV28,CASSSQDTTEAFF
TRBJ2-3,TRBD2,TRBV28,CASSSSSGTRTDTQYF
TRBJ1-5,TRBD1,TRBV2,CASSGGSRQPQHF
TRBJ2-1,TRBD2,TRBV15,CATSGGSSYNEQFF
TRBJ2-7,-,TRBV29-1,CSVETPQGPDYEQYF
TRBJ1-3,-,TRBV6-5,CASRTSGPGNTIYF
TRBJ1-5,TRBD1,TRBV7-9,CASSRTGTGHNQPQHF
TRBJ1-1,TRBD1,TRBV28,CASRRTGGESEAFF
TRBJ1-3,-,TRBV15,CATNPEHSGNTIYF
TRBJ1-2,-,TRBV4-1,CASSPPSGTWSYGYTF
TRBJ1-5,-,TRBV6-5,CASRGHPNQPQHF
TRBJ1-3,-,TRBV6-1,CASGLELGNTIYF
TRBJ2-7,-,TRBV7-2,CASSTPGSGSYEQYF
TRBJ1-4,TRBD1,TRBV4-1,CASSPGGQGYEKLFF
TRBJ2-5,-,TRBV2,CASSVQRDQETQYF
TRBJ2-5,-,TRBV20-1,CSARDKETQYF
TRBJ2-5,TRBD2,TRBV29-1,CSVDLPSGETQYF
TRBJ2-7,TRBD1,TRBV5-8,CASSFRGTYEQYF
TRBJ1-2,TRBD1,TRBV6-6,CASSLLQGTYGYTF
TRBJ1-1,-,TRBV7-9,CASSHSRGREGTWNTEAFF
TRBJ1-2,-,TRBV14,CASSQDLGGRRGYTF
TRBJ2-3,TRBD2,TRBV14,CASSQDRAGGGTDTQYF
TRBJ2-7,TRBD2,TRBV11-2,CASSLISGSSYEQYF
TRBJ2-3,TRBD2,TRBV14,CASSRTSGDTQYF